A selection of T cell receptor beta chains follows, all from one sample in a study of shared clonotypes between healthy human individuals. This table comes from immunoSEQ multiplex PCR, and its TCRdb copy is limited to in-frame clones, with some not included. In the table there are under 550,000 clones, 90% to 97% of which are singletons. The sample was naive CD4+ T cells sorted from blood. These receptors all come from a woman under 40 in good health. Each CDR3 is given with its conserved first and last residue. The D gene is left open where the match is weak.

d_gene: .; v_gene: TRBV28; j_gene: TRBJ1-5; CDR3aa: CASKHKRGWGSRQPQHF; CDR3nt: TGTGCCAGCAAACACAAGAGGGGTTGGGGAAGTCGTCAGCCCCAGCATTTT
d_gene: .; v_gene: TRBV9; j_gene: TRBJ2-1; CDR3aa: CASSIMTGSYNEQFF; CDR3nt: TGTGCCAGCAGCATAATGACAGGTTCCTACAATGAGCAGTTCTTC
d_gene: TRBD2; v_gene: TRBV29-1; j_gene: TRBJ2-7; CDR3aa: CSVEGIRGRVYEQYF; CDR3nt: TGCAGCGTTGAGGGCATCCGGGGGAGGGTCTACGAGCAGTACTTC
d_gene: TRBD1; v_gene: TRBV5-1; j_gene: TRBJ2-6; CDR3aa: CASSYRGTGANVLTF; CDR3nt: TGCGCCAGCAGCTACAGGGGTACCGGGGCCAACGTCCTGACTTTC
d_gene: .; v_gene: TRBV13; j_gene: TRBJ2-7; CDR3aa: CASSLSPTSYEQYF; CDR3nt: TGTGCCAGCAGCTTATCTCCCACTTCCTACGAGCAGTACTTC
d_gene: .; v_gene: TRBV28; j_gene: TRBJ2-7; CDR3aa: CASRLTEYEQYF; CDR3nt: TGTGCCAGCAGACTTACTGAATACGAGCAGTACTTC
d_gene: TRBD2; v_gene: TRBV5-1; j_gene: TRBJ2-3; CDR3aa: CASSFIAGETDTQYF; CDR3nt: TGCGCCAGCAGCTTTATAGCGGGAGAAACAGATACGCAGTATTTT
d_gene: TRBD1; v_gene: TRBV4-1; j_gene: TRBJ2-3; CDR3aa: CASSQSTGTDTQYF; CDR3nt: TGCGCCAGCAGCCAATCGACAGGGACAGATACGCAGTATTTT
d_gene: TRBD2; v_gene: TRBV29-1; j_gene: TRBJ2-7; CDR3aa: CSVEVGGRGFRDEQYF; CDR3nt: TGCAGCGTTGAAGTTGGCGGGAGGGGGTTTCGGGACGAGCAGTACTTC
d_gene: .; v_gene: TRBV28; j_gene: TRBJ1-1; CDR3aa: CASSLHTEAFF; CDR3nt: TGTGCCAGCAGTTTGCACACTGAAGCTTTCTTT
d_gene: .; v_gene: TRBV5-6; j_gene: TRBJ1-1; CDR3aa: CASSLTNTEAFF; CDR3nt: TGTGCCAGCAGCTTGACGAACACTGAAGCTTTCTTT
d_gene: .; v_gene: TRBV29-1; j_gene: TRBJ2-3; CDR3aa: CSVEEEGTDTQYF; CDR3nt: TGCAGCGTTGAAGAGGAGGGCACAGATACGCAGTATTTT
d_gene: .; v_gene: TRBV19; j_gene: TRBJ2-2; CDR3aa: CATRQAGRLGTGELFF; CDR3nt: TGTGCCACACGACAGGCCGGGAGACTAGGGACCGGGGAGCTGTTTTTT
d_gene: .; v_gene: TRBV19; j_gene: TRBJ1-1; CDR3aa: CASQTRWGARGDTEAFF; CDR3nt: TGTGCCAGTCAGACCCGGTGGGGGGCTCGAGGGGACACTGAAGCTTTCTTT
d_gene: .; v_gene: TRBV11-2; j_gene: TRBJ2-7; CDR3aa: CASSLSEGAVAPYEQYF; CDR3nt: TGTGCCAGCAGCTTATCCGAAGGTGCGGTAGCCCCCTACGAGCAGTACTTC
d_gene: .; v_gene: TRBV19; j_gene: TRBJ2-7; CDR3aa: CASSPREGALEQYF; CDR3nt: TGTGCCAGTAGTCCACGCGAAGGGGCCCTCGAGCAGTACTTC
d_gene: TRBD1; v_gene: TRBV6-5; j_gene: TRBJ1-1; CDR3aa: CASSYLQGSTEAFF; CDR3nt: TGTGCCAGCAGTTACTTACAGGGGTCCACTGAAGCTTTCTTT
d_gene: TRBD2; v_gene: TRBV4-1; j_gene: TRBJ2-1; CDR3aa: CASSQDRLAGLSSYNEQFF; CDR3nt: TGCGCCAGCAGCCAAGATCGCCTAGCGGGCCTTAGCTCCTACAATGAGCAGTTCTTC